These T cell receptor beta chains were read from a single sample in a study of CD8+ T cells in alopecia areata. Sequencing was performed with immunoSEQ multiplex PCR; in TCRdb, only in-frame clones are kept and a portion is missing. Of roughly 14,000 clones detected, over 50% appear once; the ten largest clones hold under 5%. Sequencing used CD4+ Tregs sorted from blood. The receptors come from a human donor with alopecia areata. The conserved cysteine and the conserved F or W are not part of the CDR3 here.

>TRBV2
ASRSGSSGVVRYGYT
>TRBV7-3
ASSLIVTSVYNEQF
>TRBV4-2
ASSQDNQGLGEQY
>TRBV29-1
STRGALSGNTIY
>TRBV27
ASSFPLAKNIQY
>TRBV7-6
ASSSGQGSTV
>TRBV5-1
ASSLVTNGGYEQY
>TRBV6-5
ASSPGQGNYGYT
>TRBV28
ASIGTDQETQY
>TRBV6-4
ASSPHISNEQF
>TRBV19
ASNRFGRGNTGELF
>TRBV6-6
ASSYRISGSMYEQY
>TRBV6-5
ASSPPGGRTEAF
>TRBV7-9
ASRIWTGGLNEQF
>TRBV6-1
ASLTGYSNQPQH
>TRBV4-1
ASSQFGTGTLDTQY
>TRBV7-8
ASSYSTDTDTQY
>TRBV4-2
ASSRLLREPSTDTQY
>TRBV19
ASNRGYEPF
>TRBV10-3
AIISVGIFPNQPQH
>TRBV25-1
ASSATGTVSYEQY
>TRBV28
ASSSYREPGELF
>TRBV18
ASSNRETQY
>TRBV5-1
ASRGGGEQF
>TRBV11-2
ASSQSLTGGVTEAF
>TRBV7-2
ASSLNRSGRTGELF
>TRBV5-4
ASSLAIGGQGRNEQF
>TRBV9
ASSVRRGDRETQY
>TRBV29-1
SEDSYT
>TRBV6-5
ASSYSLRGNNYGYT
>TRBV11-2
ASSLDQETQY
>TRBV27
ASSLTGPSGANVLT
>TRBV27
ASSRKPGLAGGHPTKQY
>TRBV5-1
ASSLVSASTDTQY
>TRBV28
AIPGEAGANVLT
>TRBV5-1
ASSLPSSGANVLT
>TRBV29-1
SVAPDRGVFSGANVLT
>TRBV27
ASSSRGRGQGVYEQY
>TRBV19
ASSLTGVDPYT
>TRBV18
ASSPLPGEYNEQF
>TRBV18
ASSPPGLLGNTGELF
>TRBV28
ASSPLGSGVHGYT
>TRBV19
ASALTGTIAGELF
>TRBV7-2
ASSLEPQWSSYNEQF
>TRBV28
ASSSGTSGSYNEQF
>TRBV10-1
ASSESKSGNTYTQY
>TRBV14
ASRLAGTNEQF
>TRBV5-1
ASNPGPKETQY
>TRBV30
AWSVRLVVGRNEQF
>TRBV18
ASSPPWIFELEGKDTQY
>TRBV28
ASSSRGQY
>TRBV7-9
ASSLSYSPLH
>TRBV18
ASSIRSGGQETQY
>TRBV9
ASSADGGMRDTQY
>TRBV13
ASSFGGSFYNEQF
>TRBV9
ASSVVGGYGYT